This TCR beta chain came from a study of T and B cells in COVID-19 patients (dated by TCRdb to the early 2020s). Broadly, across the study: Using TRB and IGH repertoire sequencing of peripheral blood, the study characterized adaptive immunity in COVID-19 patients who had active infection or had recovered. Over 7 million TCR sequences were analysed from a TCR and BCR sequence repository that comprised 35 or so patients and 69 time points. A median age of roughly 31 years was recorded in the recovered cohort versus roughly 72 years in the active-infection cohort. As many as 9 follow-up blood samples were taken per patient, and some of the samples covered different disease stages within the same individual. An age-matched reference group of some 39 healthy donors negative for COVID-19 antibodies served as the comparison for repertoire analyses. Two patients were included in both the recovered and active cohorts because samples were available from active disease and after recovery. A recovered cohort included more than 15 patients who provided 20 samples, and most of these patients had mild to moderate COVID-19 treated on an outpatient basis. Critical illness requiring mechanical ventilation or ECMO was present in most of the roughly 20 patients in the active-infection cohort. Comorbidities linked to unfavorable COVID-19 outcome were present in 18 of 20 patients in the active-infection cohort. Overall results and qualifications from the work: Blood samples from mildly ill patients during symptoms and early samples from severe cases were scarce. A total of fewer than 3,000 TCR clusters were exclusive to the recovered cohort, and about 30 of those clusters were low-pGen clusters. The size of the cohort was considered insufficient for assessing HLA contributions to COVID-19 susceptibility or severity. Specific T cell subsets (CD4+/Treg/CD8+) and sorted SARS-CoV-2-responsive or tetramer+ T cells had not yet been sequenced, and the corresponding sequencing experiments were ongoing. In patients with COVID-19, the usage of TRBV/TRBJ genes was reported to be strongly skewed. Prospective validation of the reported TCR clusters was stated to be required before clinical use. TRB repertoires were highly clonal in active COVID-19, whereas diversity and richness at recovery rose above healthy donor levels.

From the cysteine up to the phenylalanine, the CDR3 has a length of 11 residues. The entry retains the CDR3 DNA only, 33 bases that are in frame from base 1. According to the germline V gene (reference sequence), CDR1 reads LNHDA and CDR2 reads SQIVND. Trimming at the junction amounts to 5 bases on V and 9 bases on J, and the germline ends lie 11 bases apart. TRB repertoires were amplified from 250-500 ng of genomic DNA extracted from blood. This clonotype is categorized as medium-sized (0.01 to 0.1%). Its antigen target is currently unknown. No much larger clone exists at a distance of one base, and base qualities are not known. Sequenced using an Illumina MiSeq. Multiplex PCR with BIOMED2 TRB-A/B primer pools was used to amplify the TRB rearrangements. Illumina-compatible adapters and 7-nucleotide sample barcodes were attached to the amplicons through two consecutive PCRs. Phusion HS II polymerase was used for all library PCRs. The amplicons were purified from gel with the NucleoSpin Gel and PCR Clean-up kit, measured on Qubit, and then pooled at approximately 4.4 nM. Before Illumina next-generation sequencing, the quality of the amplicon pool was assessed on an Agilent 2100 Bioanalyzer. For the original study's pipeline: MiXCR 3.0.8 with the default MiXCR reference library was used to annotate TRB rearrangements. Non-productive reads and sequences with fewer than 2 reads were removed, and every unique CDR3 nucleotide sequence was treated as one clone. Clonality, diversity, richness and V-J gene usage were calculated in R 3.5.1. GLIPH2 was used for TCR clustering by CDR3 similarity, and generation probabilities were calculated by OLGA. GLIPH2 clusters were kept only when the clusters contained at least four unique TCR clonotypes present in at least three individuals. TCRdb reprocessing: public reads trimmed at Q25 with fastp, clones called with MiXCR, in-frame beta chains kept. Identical CDR3 protein sequences are pooled into one entry, listed with their most common genes and DNA. These V and J calls rely on TCRdb rather than the paper's analysis. The sample table contains about 16,000 distinct CDR3 sequences; only one count was recorded for approximately 26% of them. The top ten clones comprise about 3.1% of the sample.

The sequence derives from a human donor who had recovered from COVID-19. The sequenced sample consisted of blood. The sequence is built from TRBV19 and TRBJ2-7; confidence is insufficient to name the D gene. The CDR3 is CASSDRRAQYF. The DNA is TGTGCCAGTAGTGATAGGAGAGCGCAGTACTTC. When the CDR3 is completed using the reference TRBV19 and TRBJ2-7 genes on either side, the full variable domain is DGGITQSPKYLFRKEGQNVTLSCEQNLNHDAMYWYRQDPGQGLRLIYYSQIVNDFQKGDIAEGYSVSREKKESFPLTVTSAQKNPTAFYLCASSDRRAQYFGPGTRLTVT.